This TCR beta chain appears in the sequencing data of a study of cytomegalovirus exposure and HLA in healthy donors. At the level of the study: Early released data comprised around 80 million unique TCRs from HLA-typed donors.

Each of the donors was a healthy bone marrow donor. As to this clone: No antigen is known for it.

PCR primers comprised 60 Vbeta and 13 Jbeta primers. Profiling relied on immunoSEQ multiplex PCR, and the TCRdb table lists in-frame clones only, not all of them. The sample lists some 130,000 clones, about 80% occurring once. The length of the CDR3 is 15 residues. V was clipped by 4 bases and J by 5 bases; unmatched bases: 6. CDR1 SSHAT and CDR2 FNYEAQ come from the germline V gene (reference sequence). The study, taken as a whole, reports: In a later analysis, CMV-associated beta chains were mostly HLA-associated, it appeared.

The V call is TRBV7-7, the J call TRBJ2-5; 11 nucleotides align to TRBD1. The source material was PBMCs. This TCR was recovered from a male donor in good health and CMV-seronegative. The CDR3 is CASSSRTGGRETQYF. DNA for the CDR3: TGTGCCAGCAGCTCAAGGACAGGGGGCCGGGAGACCCAGTACTTC.